These T cell receptor beta chains were read from a single sample in a study of T cell changes during pregnancy in multiple sclerosis. The repertoire was sequenced with immunoSEQ multiplex PCR; TCRdb's copy has only in-frame clones and lacks some. The sample lists roughly 70,000 clones; almost 95% were seen once. Sample: peripheral blood, taken in the third trimester of pregnancy. The receptors here all came from a female donor in good health, enrolled as a control in a pregnancy study. CDR3s include the opening cysteine and the closing phenylalanine or tryptophan. The D gene is left open where the match is weak. Clone sizes are given selectively: once, few, many, or a class where the clone is expanded.

>once|14|.|TRBJ1-5|TRBV5-3
CARSGQYSNQPQHF
TGTGCCAGAAGCGGACAGTATAGCAATCAGCCCCAGCATTTT
>.|14|TRBD1|TRBJ2-1|TRBV18
CASSPGTAVDEQFF
TGTGCCAGCTCACCAGGGACAGCGGTCGATGAGCAGTTCTTC
>.|13|.|TRBJ2-5|TRBV5-1
CASSLFLGETQYF
TGCGCCAGCAGCTTGTTCCTAGGAGAGACCCAGTACTTC
>.|13|TRBD1|TRBJ1-2|TRBV27
CASRLSTGVGYTF
TGTGCCAGCAGACTCTCGACAGGGGTGGGCTACACCTTC
>.|15|.|TRBJ2-2|TRBV5-1
CASSHTGPNTGELFF
TGCGCCAGCAGCCACACAGGACCAAACACCGGGGAGCTGTTTTTT
>.|14|TRBD2|TRBJ2-2|TRBV6-5
CASSLGLVSGELFF
TGTGCCAGCAGTTTGGGACTAGTCTCCGGGGAGCTGTTTTTT
>.|16|TRBD2|TRBJ2-2|TRBV7-2
CASSLLAGVGTGELFF
TGTGCCAGCAGCTTACTGGCGGGAGTAGGCACCGGGGAGCTGTTTTTT
>.|17|.|TRBJ2-7|TRBV21-1
CASSKVGSGREPYEQYF
TGTGCCAGCAGCAAAGTTGGTAGCGGGAGAGAGCCGTACGAGCAGTACTTC
>.|13|TRBD2|TRBJ2-1|TRBV28
CASSGSSYNEQFF
TGTGCCAGTAGCGGGAGTAGCTACAATGAGCAGTTCTTC
>.|13|.|TRBJ2-5|TRBV4-1
CASSQLLRETQYF
TGCGCCAGCAGCCAGCTACTCCGAGAGACCCAGTACTTC
>.|14|.|TRBJ2-2|TRBV5-1
CASSSGHQTGELFF
TGCGCCAGCAGCTCAGGACACCAGACCGGGGAGCTGTTTTTT
>.|15|.|TRBJ1-1|TRBV19
CASSISGSSNTEAFF
TGTGCCAGTAGTATTTCGGGGAGTTCAAACACTGAAGCTTTCTTT
>.|15|.|TRBJ1-4|TRBV6-6
CASSSAGYRGEKLFF
TGTGCCAGCAGTTCCGCGGGGTACCGTGGAGAAAAACTGTTTTTT
>.|12|TRBD1|TRBJ2-1|TRBV28
CATPGQGNEQFF
TGTGCCACCCCGGGACAGGGAAATGAGCAGTTCTTC
>.|19|TRBD2|TRBJ2-1|TRBV7-8
CASSLGPGSGGQSYNEQFF
TGTGCCAGCAGCTTAGGGCCTGGTAGCGGGGGGCAATCCTACAATGAGCAGTTCTTC